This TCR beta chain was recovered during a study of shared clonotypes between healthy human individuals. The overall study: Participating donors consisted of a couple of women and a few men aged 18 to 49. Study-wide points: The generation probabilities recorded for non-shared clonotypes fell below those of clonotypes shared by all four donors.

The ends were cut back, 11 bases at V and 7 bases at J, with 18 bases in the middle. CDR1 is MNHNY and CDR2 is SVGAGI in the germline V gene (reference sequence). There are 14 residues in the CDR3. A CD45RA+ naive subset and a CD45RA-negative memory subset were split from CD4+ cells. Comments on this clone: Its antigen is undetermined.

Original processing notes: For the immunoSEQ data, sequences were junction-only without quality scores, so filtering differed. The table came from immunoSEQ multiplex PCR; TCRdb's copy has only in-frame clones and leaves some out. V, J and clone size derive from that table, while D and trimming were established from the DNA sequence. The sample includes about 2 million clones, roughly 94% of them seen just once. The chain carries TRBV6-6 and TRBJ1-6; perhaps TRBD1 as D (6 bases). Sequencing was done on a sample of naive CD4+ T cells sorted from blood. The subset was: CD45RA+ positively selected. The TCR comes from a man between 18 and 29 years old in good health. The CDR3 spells CAVQGGVQNSPLHF. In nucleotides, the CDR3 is TGTGCCGTCCAAGGGGGGGTTCAGAATTCACCCCTCCACTTT.